A single sample is the source of the 26 T cell receptor beta chains below, sequenced in a study of regulatory T cells in long-lasting Graves disease. Building of the TCR beta libraries involved iRepertoire HTBI primers and Arm-PCR of CDR3 regions. A single record per CDR3 protein comes from TCRdb applying MiXCR to the multiplex PCR reads. The sample includes about 620,000 distinct CDR3 sequences, roughly 15% seen only once; the top ten take 15% to 20%. Time point: newly diagnosed GD, antithyroid drugs for less than 3 months. Scientists built the TCR library using RNA that was extracted from PBMCs. These data also formed part of another study, on T cells in Graves' hyperthyroidism and ophthalmopathy.

Sequencing used peripheral blood mononuclear cells (PBMCs), obtained at new diagnosis, from a patient treated with antithyroid drugs. These receptors came from a woman in her twenties or thirties with Graves disease.

Notes on this clonotype: The germline gene is not matched at one end of the junction; a read error may be the cause. The chain combines TRBV7-7 with TRBJ2-5, with TRBD1 as a possible D gene (6 bases). This CDR3 is built from 14 residues. Germline CDR1 and CDR2: SSHAT and FNYEAQ (reference sequence). CDR3 in amino acids: CASSHSGTQETQYF. DNA for the CDR3: TGTGCTAGCAGCCACTCCGGGACACAAGAGACCCAGTACTTC.

The V call is TRBV25-1, the J call TRBJ2-7; the D gene is possibly TRBD1 (5 bases). Trimming removed 8 bases at V and 5 bases at J, with 10 bases between. The CDR3 contains 11 residues. CDR1 MGHDK and CDR2 SYGVNS come from the germline V gene. The CDR3 DNA is TGTGCCAGCTGTATAGGGGACGAGCAGTACTTC. As protein: CASCIGDEQYF.

In its sample, this clonotype was seen a few times. J is TRBJ1-2 and V is TRBV7-2; the D is unclear. V dropped 10 bases and J dropped 0 bases, with 9 bases sitting between them. The CDR3 consists of 12 residues. Germline CDR1 and CDR2: SGHTA and FQGNSA. CDR3 nucleotides: TGTGCCACCATGAATGCTAACTATGGCTACACCTTC. Translated: CATMNANYGYTF.

The gene calls are TRBV2 and TRBJ1-2; D uncertain. V was pared by 7 bases and J by 5 bases, with 17 bases between. The V gene's germline CDR1 is SNHLY and CDR2 FYNNEI. This CDR3 has 14 amino acids. The DNA of the CDR3 is TGTGCCAGCACCTGGACGGACGGCTTATATGGCTACACCTTC. This gives the protein CASTWTDGLYGYTF.

The chain employs TRBV28 and TRBJ2-3; TRBD2 matches 9 bases. Germline CDR1 and CDR2: MDHEN and SYDVKM. The CDR3 has 15 residues. Unmatched junction bases numbered 7, after V lost 4 bases and J lost 5 bases. The CDR3 is CASSSLAGEGDTQYF. CDR3 in DNA: TGTGCCAGCAGTTCCTTAGCGGGGGAGGGAGATACGCAGTATTTT.

The J gene is TRBJ2-1, the V gene TRBV5-6, with TRBD1 matching 7 bases. The germline gives CDR1 SGHDT, CDR2 YYEEEE. The ends lost 4 bases at V and 13 bases at J; junction bases unmatched: 11. The CDR3 is 13 residues long. DNA for the CDR3: TGTGCCAGCAGCATAGGGGACAGCCTAACTCAGTTCTTC. Translated: CASSIGDSLTQFF.

The sample holds many counts of this clonotype. The J gene is TRBJ2-5, the V gene TRBV20-1, with a possible D match to TRBD2 (5 bases). V was cut by 0 bases and J by 4 bases, with 12 bases left in between. The CDR3 sequence is 14 residues long. The V gene's germline CDR1 is DFQATT and CDR2 SNEGSKA (reference sequence). The CDR3: CSARDRRGGETQYF. CDR3 DNA sequence: TGCAGTGCTAGAGACAGGCGTGGAGGAGAGACCCAGTACTTC.

This clonotype was detected ten times or more. The chain combines TRBV6-1 with TRBJ2-5; D call uncertain. Germline-derived CDR1 and CDR2 are MNHNS and SASEGT. CDR3 length: 13 residues. Trimming pared 6 bases from V and 5 bases from J, leaving 13 bases between. The CDR3 spells CASSPTRSETQYF. The CDR3 DNA reads TGTGCCAGCAGCCCGACTCGATCGGAGACCCAGTACTTC.

This clonotype was recorded many times. The chain employs TRBV20-1 and TRBJ2-3; tentative D call: TRBD2 (5 bases). The CDR3 runs to 13 residues. The V and J ends lost 1 base and 2 bases respectively, with 7 bases between them. CDR1 and CDR2 (germline): DFQATT, SNEGSKA (reference sequence). The CDR3 spells CSARVAPTDTQYF. CDR3 nucleotides: TGCAGTGCTAGAGTAGCGCCCACAGATACGCAGTATTTT.

This clonotype was seen repeatedly, ten times or more. The V call is TRBV27, the J call TRBJ1-6, with 7 bases fitting TRBD1. Trimming took 5 bases from V and 6 from J; bases not matched to a gene: 10. This CDR3 has 16 residues. Germline V lookup: CDR1 MNHEY, CDR2 SMNVEV (reference sequence). Written as DNA, the CDR3 is TGTGCCAGCAGTCGACAGGGTCGGGGTAGTAATTCACCCCTCCACTTT. Amino acids: CASSRQGRGSNSPLHF.

In this sample, this clonotype turned up many times. The chain recombines TRBV28 with TRBJ2-7; no reliable D call. Trimming removed 2 bases from V and 3 bases from J, with 11 bases in between. Germline V CDR1 and CDR2: MDHEN, SYDVKM. This CDR3 is 14 amino acids long. Here the CDR3 reads CASSLQHSFYEQYF. CDR3 DNA sequence: TGTGCCAGCAGTTTACAACACTCCTTCTACGAGCAGTACTTC. The full variable domain, its missing parts supplied by reference TRBV28 and TRBJ2-7, is DVKVTQSSRYLVKRTGEKVFLECVQDMDHENMFWYRQDPGLGLRLIYFSYDVKMKEKGDIPEGYSVSREKKERFSLILESASTNQTSMYLCASSLQHSFYEQYFGPGTRLTVT.

This clonotype was counted at least ten times. The chain employs TRBV30 and TRBJ1-1; D gene uncertain. Germline V CDR1 and CDR2: GTSNPN, SVGIG (reference sequence). V lost 1 base to trimming and J lost 1 base, with 16 bases between them. This CDR3 region has 16 residues. The CDR3: CAWSDYYNLGNTEAFF. CDR3 nucleotide sequence: TGTGCCTGGAGTGATTACTACAACCTGGGGAACACTGAAGCTTTCTTT.

This clonotype appeared a few times. V gene TRBV6-4 combines with J gene TRBJ2-7, with D uncertain. Germline-derived CDR1 and CDR2 are MRHNA and SNTAGT. The CDR3 runs to 14 residues. Trimming removed 6 bases at V and 2 bases at J, with 14 bases between. In nucleotides, the CDR3 is TGTGCCAGCAGCGGACCGGAACTGACCTACGAGCAGTACTTC. This encodes CASSGPELTYEQYF.

This clonotype occurred many times. The J gene is TRBJ1-6, the V gene TRBV5-1; 9 positions match TRBD1. The V segment lost 4 bases and the J segment 9 bases; nucleotides outside the gene matches: 14. Germline CDR1 and CDR2: SGHRS and YFSETQ. The CDR3 has 17 amino acids. DNA of the CDR3: TGCGCCAGCAGCCATACCCAGGAGGGACAGGGCCGTTCACCCCTCCACTTT. Its protein is CASSHTQEGQGRSPLHF.

V usage is TRBV7-8 and J usage is TRBJ1-1; 7 bases match TRBD1. Germline assignment: CDR1 SGHVS and CDR2 FQNEAQ. J gave up 0 bases and V 5 bases, and 15 bases lay outside the gene matches. The CDR3 sequence is 18 residues long. This CDR3 reads CASSARGVGGLMNTEAFF. CDR3 nucleotide sequence: TGTGCCAGCAGCGCAAGGGGGGTAGGGGGCCTCATGAACACTGAAGCTTTCTTT.

The genes are TRBV24-1 and TRBJ2-1; the D is unclear. The CDR3 length is 16 residues. The ends were cut back, 0 bases at V and 7 bases at J, with 15 bases in the middle. Germline V gene lookup returns CDR1 KGHDR and CDR2 SFDVKD. CDR3 nucleotide sequence: TGTGCCACCAGTGATTTGCATGGGCCTTCTTCTAATGAGCAGTTCTTC. Translation: CATSDLHGPSSNEQFF.

This clonotype showed up many times. The rearrangement uses TRBV3-1 and TRBJ2-7; 8 positions agree with TRBD2. The length of the CDR3 is 15 residues. From germline, CDR1 is LGHDT and CDR2 YNNKEL (reference sequence). Losses at the gene ends were 3 bases for V and 3 bases for J; bases not matched to a gene: 7. The CDR3 region is CASSHIAGFHYEQYF. CDR3 nucleotides: TGTGCCAGCAGCCACATAGCGGGATTCCACTACGAGCAGTACTTC.

V usage is TRBV12-3 or TRBV12-4 and J usage is TRBJ2-1, with D maybe TRBD1 (6 bases). This CDR3 is 16 amino acids long. V was clipped by 5 bases and J by 4 bases, with 18 bases between them. CDR3 in amino acids: CASSRGQTSFYNEQFF. Here the CDR3 DNA reads TGTGCCAGCAGTAGAGGACAGACGAGTTTTTACAATGAGCAGTTCTTC.

The genes are TRBV6-4 and TRBJ1-2; no definite D call. Germline loops: CDR1 MRHNA, CDR2 SNTAGT. Trimming took 2 bases from V and 9 from J, leaving 10 bases between them. CDR3 size: 12 residues. The CDR3 nucleotides read TGTGCCAGCAGTGACGAGGGTGTGAGCTACACCTTC. Translating gives CASSDEGVSYTF.

This clonotype was detected ten times or more. J is TRBJ2-5 and V is TRBV7-2; the D gene is possibly TRBD1 (7 bases). V was trimmed by 5 bases and J by 5 bases, leaving 15 bases between them. This CDR3 has 14 residues. Per germline, CDR1 SGHTA and CDR2 FQGNSA. CDR3 sequence reads: CASSPSAGGETQYF. The CDR3 region has the DNA TGTGCCAGCAGCCCTTCCGCAGGGGGGGAGACCCAGTACTTC. Looking up the rest from reference TRBV7-2 and TRBJ2-5 gives the full variable domain: GAGVSQSPSNKVTEKGKDVELRCDPISGHTALYWYRQSLGQGLEFLIYFQGNSAPDKSGLPSDRFSAERTGGSVSTLTIQRTQQEDSAVYLCASSPSAGGETQYFGPGTRLLVL.

This clonotype has a handful of counts. The chain joins TRBV19 to TRBJ1-4, with 7 bases aligning to TRBD1. V dropped 6 bases and J dropped 4; count of bases not matched to a gene: 8. This CDR3 comprises 15 residues. Germline-derived CDR1 and CDR2 are LNHDA and SQIVND (reference sequence). CDR3 region: CASSPGTAINEKLFF. CDR3 nucleotide sequence: TGTGCCAGTAGCCCCGGGACAGCGATTAATGAAAAACTGTTTTTT.

This clonotype has ten or more counts. This chain joins TRBV28 and TRBJ2-5, with TRBD2 matching 9 bases. The CDR3 sequence is 14 residues long. The germline V gene encodes CDR1 MDHEN and CDR2 SYDVKM. V lost 3 bases and J lost 5; bases outside the gene matches: 4. The CDR3 reads CASSFAGGPETQYF. For the CDR3, the DNA is TGTGCCAGCAGTTTCGCGGGAGGGCCGGAGACCCAGTACTTC.

The chain combines TRBV20-1 with TRBJ2-2; D perhaps matches TRBD1 (5 bases). V lost 3 bases, J lost 3 bases, and 11 bases lay in between. The CDR3 spans 14 residues. Germline CDR1 reads DFQATT; CDR2 reads SNEGSKA (reference sequence). The CDR3 is CSASQVGDTGELFF. The CDR3 DNA follows: TGCAGTGCTAGTCAAGTAGGGGACACCGGGGAGCTGTTTTTT.

This clonotype was picked up a small number of times. V is TRBV27 and J is TRBJ2-5, with TRBD1 identical over 7 bases. Matching the DNA end better, TRBJ2-1 makes the J call doubtful. The CDR3 extends over 15 amino acids. The germline CDR1 and CDR2 sequences are MNHEY and SMNVEV (reference sequence). In DNA form, the CDR3 reads TGTGCCAGCTCCCTTCGACGGGACAGATACAATGAGCAGTTCTTC. Translation: CASSLRRDRYNEQFF.

This clonotype was observed at least ten times. V usage is TRBV9 and J usage is TRBJ1-2; D perhaps matches TRBD1 (5 bases). CDR1 is SGDLS, CDR2 YYNGEE, per germline. Trimming stripped 0 bases from V and 4 bases from J, with 13 bases between. The CDR3 is made up of 15 amino acids. CDR3 nucleotides: TGTGCCAGCAGCGTAGGTACGGGGCTAGGCTATGGCTACACCTTC. Protein: CASSVGTGLGYGYTF.

This clonotype showed up many times. V gene TRBV27 combines with J gene TRBJ1-1; D call uncertain. This CDR3 contains 13 residues. CDR1 is MNHEY and CDR2 is SMNVEV in the germline V gene (reference sequence). Trimming pared 6 bases from V and 4 bases from J, leaving 12 bases between. The CDR3 bases are TGTGCCAGCAGGAGCTCCCGGCCCACTGAAGCTTTCTTT. This codes for CASRSSRPTEAFF.